The T cell receptor (beta chain) under discussion was sequenced for a study of metastatic and nonmetastatic thyroid tumors. This clone has ten or more counts. Thyroid surgery was performed in patients who had received no treatment beforehand. The V gene lost 5 bases and the J gene lost 5 bases, with 10 bases spanning the gap. The CDR3 length is 13 residues. CDR1 is SGHTA and CDR2 is FQGNSA in the germline V gene. TCRdb reassembled clones from the PCR reads with MiXCR. The top ten hold around 24% of the sample, which has tens of thousands of clones, under 5% seen once. The chain recombines TRBV7-2 with TRBJ2-1, with TRBD1 as a possible D gene (5 bases). The sample consisted of blood. This receptor was taken from a female donor with papillary thyroid cancer or a benign thyroid nodule (not recorded which). Some clones in this sample may be carry-over from other donors' samples. The chain's CDR3 is CASSPDRNNEQFF. DNA of the CDR3: TGTGCCAGCAGCCCCGACAGAAACAATGAGCAGTTCTTC.